These 13 T cell receptor beta chains share one sample of origin, sequenced in a study of shared clonotypes between healthy human individuals. Here immunoSEQ multiplex PCR was the method, and the copy in TCRdb shows in-frame clones only, minus some. The table records millions of clones, roughly 94% of them present only once. Material: naive CD4+ T cells sorted from blood. Sample subset: CD45RA+ positively selected. All receptors derive from a man aged 18-30 years in good health.

This sequence joins TRBV6-1 and TRBJ2-5; D gene unclear. The CDR3 runs to 12 residues. Germline CDR1 is MNHNS and CDR2 is SASEGT. Deletions cut 5 bases from V and 7 bases from J, with 11 bases between. The CDR3 sequence is CASSNNMATQYF. CDR3 DNA sequence: TGTGCCAGCAGTAACAATATGGCGACCCAGTACTTC.

The chain employs TRBV27 and TRBJ2-5, with D maybe TRBD1 (5 bases). CDR3 size: 15 residues. V lost 0 bases, J lost 2 bases, and 10 bases lay in between. CDR1 is MNHEY, CDR2 SMNVEV, per germline (reference sequence). CDR3 sequence (DNA): TGTGCCAGCAGTTTATCCCGGCCAGGGCAAGAGACCCAGTACTTC. It yields the protein CASSLSRPGQETQYF.

The genes are TRBV7-8 and TRBJ1-5; 9 bases line up with TRBD1. The CDR3 totals 15 residues. Germline V gene sequence: CDR1 SGHVS, CDR2 FQNEAQ. The trim removed 5 bases at V and 3 bases at J, leaving 5 bases unmatched. CDR3 sequence: CASSTGTGINQPQHF. The CDR3 DNA follows: TGTGCCAGCAGCACCGGGACAGGGATCAATCAGCCCCAGCATTTT.

V is TRBV4-3 and J is TRBJ2-1; D is perhaps TRBD2 (6 bases). V was shortened by 3 bases and J by 5 bases, with 14 bases between the two germline ends. CDR3 size: 15 residues. Germline V gene data show CDR1 as LGHNA and CDR2 as YSLEER. The CDR3 DNA sequence: TGCGCCAGCAGCCAGTTGGGGAGGTCAAACAATGAGCAGTTCTTC. Translating it yields CASSQLGRSNNEQFF.

This clone was recorded only once. The same CDR3 can be traced to other DNA sequences in this sample. The chain joins TRBV5-4 to TRBJ2-2, with D perhaps TRBD1 or TRBD2 (5 bases each). Germline CDR1 is SGHNT and CDR2 is YYREEE (reference sequence). The CDR3 is 15 amino acids. V was pared by 5 bases and J by 2 bases, with 13 bases between. CDR3 DNA sequence: TGTGCCAGCAGACCTGGGACCCTTAACACCGGGGAGCTGTTTTTT. It encodes CASRPGTLNTGELFF.

V gene TRBV6-5 combines with J gene TRBJ2-7; D might be TRBD2 (6 bases). CDR3 size: 15 residues. Trimming removed 5 bases from V and 2 bases from J, with 16 bases in between. CDR1 is MNHEY, CDR2 SVGAGI, per germline. Here the CDR3 reads CASSRGTPRPYEQYF. The CDR3 nucleotides read TGTGCCAGCAGTCGCGGGACCCCTAGACCCTACGAGCAGTACTTC.

This chain connects TRBV28 to TRBJ1-4; the D gene is possibly TRBD1 (5 bases). The ends were cut back, 6 bases at V and 0 bases at J, with 11 bases in the middle. The germline CDR1 and CDR2 sequences are MDHEN and SYDVKM. The length of the CDR3 is 15 residues. The CDR3 bases are TGTGCCAGCAGCCCTCGACAGCCAACTAATGAAAAACTGTTTTTT. Amino acids: CASSPRQPTNEKLFF.

The rearrangement uses TRBV27 and TRBJ1-6, with D perhaps matching TRBD1 (6 bases). The CDR3 is made up of 13 amino acids. Trimming left V 6 bases short and J 7 bases short, with 10 bases between. Germline lookup yields CDR1 MNHEY and CDR2 SMNVEV (reference sequence). In DNA form, the CDR3 reads TGTGCCAGCAGCCAGCAGGGGAATTCACCCCTCCACTTT. This gives the protein CASSQQGNSPLHF.

This chain uses TRBV27 with TRBJ1-5; 7 bases line up with TRBD1. CDR3 size: 15 residues. Germline CDR1 is MNHEY and CDR2 is SMNVEV (reference sequence). V dropped 4 bases and J dropped 4; count of bases not matched to a gene: 7. This CDR3 reads CASSSTGNDNQPQHF. DNA for the CDR3: TGTGCCAGCAGTTCGACAGGGAATGATAATCAGCCCCAGCATTTT.

The chain employs TRBV6-5 and TRBJ2-7, with D possibly matching TRBD1 (5 bases). Germline assignment: CDR1 MNHEY and CDR2 SVGAGI. CDR3 size: 14 residues. V lost 2 bases and J 4 bases, leaving 12 bases between the germline ends. The CDR3 DNA reads TGTGCCAGCAGTTACGCAGGGAAGGATTACGAGCAGTACTTC. Its protein product is CASSYAGKDYEQYF.

The V call is TRBV5-1, the J call TRBJ2-5, with D unresolved. The V end lost 2 bases, the J end lost 4 bases, and 12 bases lay between the germline ends. The germline V gene encodes CDR1 SGHRS and CDR2 YFSETQ. The CDR3 loop spans 14 amino acids. CDR3 nucleotide sequence: TGCGCCAGCAGCTTAACCCCCCCTATAGAGACCCAGTACTTC. Translated, it gives CASSLTPPIETQYF.

The rearrangement joins TRBV30 to TRBJ2-5; D call uncertain. CDR1 is GTSNPN and CDR2 is SVGIG in the germline V gene (reference sequence). CDR3 length: 12 amino acids. Trimming shortened V by 4 bases and J by 5 bases, and 11 bases separated the two germline ends. The CDR3 region is CAWKLGAETQYF. In nucleotides, the CDR3 is TGTGCCTGGAAGCTGGGCGCGGAGACCCAGTACTTC.

The chain has TRBV9 and TRBJ2-7; 7 bases align to TRBD1. The V and J ends lost 0 bases and 5 bases, in that order; junction bases with no gene match: 2. The CDR3 sequence is 13 residues long. Looked up from germline, CDR1 is SGDLS and CDR2 is YYNGEE. The CDR3 sequence is CASSVGQGHEQYF. The DNA for the CDR3 is TGTGCCAGCAGCGTAGGACAGGGCCACGAGCAGTACTTC.